One and the same sample provided the 16 T cell receptor beta chains below, sequenced in a study of blood T cells in healthy people across ages. The second PCR ran roughly 6 to 11 cycles with a sample-barcoded 5' primer and J-beta primers. TCRdb re-analysed the 5' RACE reads in MiXCR, keeping a single row per CDR3 protein. The table has about 560,000 distinct CDR3 sequences, about a quarter seen once. These data also formed part of another study, on T cells of mothers and their children.

The sample was blood. The receptors derive from a boy aged 2-9 years in good health.

The rearrangement uses TRBV5-1 and TRBJ1-4; D possibly corresponds to TRBD1 (6 bases). The CDR3 runs to 17 residues. V was shortened by 0 bases and J by 6 bases, with 18 bases between the two germline ends. The germline CDR1 and CDR2 sequences are SGHRS and YFSETQ. This CDR3 is CASSLGFQRRGDEKLFF. The CDR3 nucleotides are TGCGCCAGCAGCTTGGGATTTCAACGGAGGGGGGATGAAAAACTGTTTTTT.

This chain connects TRBV7-6 to TRBJ2-7, with 10 bases fitting TRBD1. With V trimmed by 5 bases and J by 3 bases, 7 bases remained unmatched. Germline assignment: CDR1 SGHVS and CDR2 FNYEAQ. CDR3 length: 15 residues. DNA for the CDR3: TGTGCCAGCAGCCCCGGACAGGGGGGGTACTACGAGCAGTACTTC. Amino acids: CASSPGQGGYYEQYF.

This clonotype was observed a few times. This chain joins TRBV18 and TRBJ2-3; 12 bases map to TRBD2. Germline V CDR1 and CDR2: KGHSH, LQKENI. J lost 10 bases, V lost 0 bases, and 8 bases had no gene match. This CDR3 comprises 16 residues. The CDR3 is CASSPPASGGAEAQYF. CDR3 bases: TGTGCCAGCTCACCACCGGCTAGCGGGGGGGCCGAGGCGCAGTATTTT.

The gene calls are TRBV12-3 or TRBV12-4 and TRBJ1-4; no reliable D call. The CDR3 has 14 amino acids. Trimming left V 6 bases short and J 4 bases short, with 12 bases between. This CDR3 reads CASSQGWSNEKLFF. CDR3 nucleotide sequence: TGTGCCAGCAGCCAAGGATGGAGTAATGAAAAACTGTTTTTT.

This clonotype was found once. V gene TRBV2 combines with J gene TRBJ2-2, with D perhaps matching TRBD2 (5 bases). This CDR3 is 16 amino acids long. V was pared by 6 bases and J by 2 bases, with 16 bases between. Per the germline V gene, CDR1 is SNHLY and CDR2 is FYNNEI. CDR3 DNA sequence: TGTGCCAGCAGCGGGATGGGCGGGCGAAACACCGGGGAGCTGTTTTTT. This codes for CASSGMGGRNTGELFF.

This clonotype came up a few times. This rearrangement joins TRBV2 to TRBJ2-5; TRBD2 is a possible D gene (5 bases). The J call is uncertain, as TRBJ2-1 better fits the DNA end. This CDR3 contains 13 residues. Germline loops: CDR1 SNHLY, CDR2 FYNNEI. CDR3 region: CASSGEGVAQQFF. DNA of the CDR3: TGTGCCAGCAGTGGAGAGGGAGTAGCCCAGCAGTTCTTC.

This chain links TRBV7-9 with TRBJ2-5; no clear D gene. This CDR3 is built from 16 residues. V was shortened by 3 bases and J by 0 bases, with 14 bases between the two germline ends. Germline CDR1 reads SEHNR; CDR2 reads FQNEAQ (reference sequence). The CDR3 DNA sequence: TGTGCCAGCAGCTTGGAACAGTTTGGGGACCAAGAGACCCAGTACTTC. Translated: CASSLEQFGDQETQYF.

This clonotype was detected ten times or more. The chain combines TRBV20-1 with TRBJ2-5, with 10 bases identical to TRBD2. Germline V gene sequence: CDR1 DFQATT, CDR2 SNEGSKA (reference sequence). Germline trimming cut 3 bases from V and 1 base from J; bases unmatched to any gene: 14. The CDR3 is made up of 18 amino acids. CDR3: CSASGPRAGGQSQETQYF. In DNA, the CDR3 is TGCAGTGCTAGTGGGCCCAGAGCGGGGGGGCAATCCCAAGAGACCCAGTACTTC.

The chain has TRBV2 and TRBJ2-5; D remains unclear. CDR1 and CDR2 from the germline V gene are SNHLY and FYNNEI. Trimming stripped 11 bases from V and 5 bases from J, with 18 bases between. The CDR3 is 13 amino acids. The CDR3 bases are TGTGCCGGAAGTTCCATAGGGTATGAGACCCAGTACTTC. This encodes CAGSSIGYETQYF. The complete variable domain, with remaining parts taken from reference TRBV2 and TRBJ2-5, reads EPEVTQTPSHQVTQMGQEVILRCVPISNHLYFYWYRQILGQKVEFLVSFYNNEISEKSEIFDDQFSVERPDGSNFTLKIRSTKLEDSAMYFCAGSSIGYETQYFGPGTRLLVL.

This clonotype was recorded a few times. The junction shows a germline mismatch at one end, possibly a read error. The chain carries TRBV6-1 and TRBJ1-4, with 10 bases aligning to TRBD1. Per the germline V gene, CDR1 is MNHNS and CDR2 is SASEGT. The CDR3 is 18 residues long. CDR3 amino acids: CASGTRDRGSPTNEKLFF. The DNA of the CDR3 is TGTGCCAGCGGAACACGGGACAGGGGATCTCCAACTAATGAGAAACTGTTTTTT.

The chain employs TRBV12-3 or TRBV12-4 and TRBJ2-1; 8 positions match TRBD1. The CDR3 is 14 amino acids. The V segment lost 5 bases and the J segment 10 bases; nucleotides outside the gene matches: 10. The CDR3, as DNA: TGTGCCAGCAGTAACCCGTCAGGGGGCTCCGAGCAGTTCTTC. Translated: CASSNPSGGSEQFF.

This chain uses TRBV10-2 with TRBJ1-1; tentatively, D is TRBD1 (5 bases). The ends were cut back, 8 bases at V and 1 base at J, with 11 bases in the middle. The length of the CDR3 is 13 residues. Germline CDR1 is WSHSY and CDR2 is SAAADI. The CDR3 is CASDPGQNTEAFF. The DNA of the CDR3 is TGCGCCAGCGACCCGGGGCAGAACACTGAAGCTTTCTTT.

This clonotype was counted only a few times. The chain uses TRBV7-2 and TRBJ2-5; no clear D gene. Looked up from germline, CDR1 is SGHTA and CDR2 is FQGNSA. The CDR3 is 14 residues long. Trimming stripped 6 bases from V and 1 base from J, with 12 bases between. This CDR3 reads CASSSDWSQETQYF. The CDR3 nucleotides are TGTGCCAGCAGTTCCGACTGGTCCCAAGAGACCCAGTACTTC.

This clonotype has a handful of counts. The chain links TRBV4-1 to TRBJ2-7; TRBD2 matches 13 bases. The germline gives CDR1 MGHRA, CDR2 YSYEKL. With 0 bases clipped from V and 0 bases from J, the junction kept 2 bases outside the gene matches. This CDR3 has 17 amino acids. CDR3 bases: TGCGCCAGCAGCCAAGAGAGGACTAGCGGGAGCTCCTACGAGCAGTACTTC. Residues: CASSQERTSGSSYEQYF.

This clonotype was found a few times. V usage is TRBV3-1 and J usage is TRBJ2-3, with 8 bases identical to TRBD2. This CDR3 comprises 16 residues. J gave up 4 bases and V 5 bases, and 11 bases lay outside the gene matches. In germline, CDR1 is LGHDT, CDR2 YNNKEL (reference sequence). CDR3 nucleotide sequence: TGTGCCAGCAGCTCATTGACCGGGACTAGTCCAGATACGCAGTATTTT. Translation gives CASSSLTGTSPDTQYF.

The chain carries TRBV20-1 and TRBJ1-2; TRBD1 aligns across 10 bases. Germline CDR1 is DFQATT and CDR2 is SNEGSKA (reference sequence). This CDR3 has 13 residues. Losses at the gene ends were 5 bases for V and 7 bases for J; bases not matched to a gene: 7. The CDR3 DNA is TGCAGTGCTCTCGGGACAGGGGAAACTGGCTACACCTTC. It encodes CSALGTGETGYTF.